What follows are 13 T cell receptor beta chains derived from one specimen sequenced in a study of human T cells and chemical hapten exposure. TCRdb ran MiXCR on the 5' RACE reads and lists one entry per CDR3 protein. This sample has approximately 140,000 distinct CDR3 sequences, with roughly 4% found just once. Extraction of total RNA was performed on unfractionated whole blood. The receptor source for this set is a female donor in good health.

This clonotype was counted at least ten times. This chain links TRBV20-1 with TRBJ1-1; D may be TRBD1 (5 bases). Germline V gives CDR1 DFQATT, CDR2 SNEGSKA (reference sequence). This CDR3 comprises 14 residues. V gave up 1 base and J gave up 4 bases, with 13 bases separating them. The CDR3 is CSARGPLGPTEAFF. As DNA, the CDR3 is TGCAGTGCTAGAGGGCCCCTGGGGCCCACTGAAGCTTTCTTT.

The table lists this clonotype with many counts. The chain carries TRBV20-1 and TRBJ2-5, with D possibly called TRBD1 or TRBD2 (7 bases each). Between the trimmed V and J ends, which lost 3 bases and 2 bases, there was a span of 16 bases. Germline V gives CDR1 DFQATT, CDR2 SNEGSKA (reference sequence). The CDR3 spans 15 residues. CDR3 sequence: CSARRQGGWQETQYF. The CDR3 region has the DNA TGCAGTGCTAGGAGACAGGGAGGGTGGCAAGAGACCCAGTACTTC.

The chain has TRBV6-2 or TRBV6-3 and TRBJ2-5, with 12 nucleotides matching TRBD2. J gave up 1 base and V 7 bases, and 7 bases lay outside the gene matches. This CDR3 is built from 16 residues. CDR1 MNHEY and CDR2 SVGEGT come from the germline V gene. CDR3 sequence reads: CASTIAGLAGQETQYF. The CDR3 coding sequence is TGTGCCAGCACCATTGCGGGACTAGCGGGCCAAGAGACCCAGTACTTC.

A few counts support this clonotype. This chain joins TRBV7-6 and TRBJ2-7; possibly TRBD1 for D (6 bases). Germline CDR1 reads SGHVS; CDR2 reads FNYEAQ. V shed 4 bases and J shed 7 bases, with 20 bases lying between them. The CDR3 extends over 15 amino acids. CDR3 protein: CASSSPGAGGEEQYF. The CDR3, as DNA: TGTGCCAGCAGCTCGCCAGGGGCTGGGGGTGAGGAGCAGTACTTC.

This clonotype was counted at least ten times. Here the CDR3 DNA reads TGTGCCAGCAGCGTAGACGGATACAATGAGCAGTTCTTC. This translates into CASSVDGYNEQFF. The chain employs TRBV9 and TRBJ2-1; unclear D gene. Germline V gene sequence: CDR1 SGDLS, CDR2 YYNGEE. Trimming took 0 bases from V and 4 from J, leaving 5 bases between them. This CDR3 has 13 amino acids.

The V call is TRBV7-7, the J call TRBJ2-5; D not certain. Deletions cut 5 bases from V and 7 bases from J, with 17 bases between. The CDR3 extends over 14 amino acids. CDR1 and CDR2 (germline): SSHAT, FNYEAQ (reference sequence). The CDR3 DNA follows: TGTGCCAGCAGCATAGAATCTCCTGGAGCGACCCAGTACTTC. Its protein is CASSIESPGATQYF.

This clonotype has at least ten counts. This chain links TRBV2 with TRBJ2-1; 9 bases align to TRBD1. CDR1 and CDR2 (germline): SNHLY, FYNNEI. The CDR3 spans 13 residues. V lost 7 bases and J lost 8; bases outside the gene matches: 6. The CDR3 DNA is TGTGCCAGCACATGGACAGGGGTACATGAGCAGTTCTTC. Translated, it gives CASTWTGVHEQFF.

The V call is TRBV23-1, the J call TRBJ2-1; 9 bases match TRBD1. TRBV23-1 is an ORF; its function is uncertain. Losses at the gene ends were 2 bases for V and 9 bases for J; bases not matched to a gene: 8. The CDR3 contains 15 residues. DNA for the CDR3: TGCGCCAGCAGTCAACCCCGGAACAGGGGGCGTGAGCAGTTCTTC. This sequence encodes CASSQPRNRGREQFF.

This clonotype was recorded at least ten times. CDR3: CASSQVAGGHTQYF. As DNA, the CDR3 is TGTGCCAGCAGCCAAGTGGCCGGTGGGCATACGCAGTATTTT. V usage is TRBV3-1 and J usage is TRBJ2-3; D remains unclear. V gave up 1 base and J gave up 7 bases, with 12 bases separating them. The CDR3 spans 14 residues. Germline V gene lookup returns CDR1 LGHDT and CDR2 YNNKEL (reference sequence).

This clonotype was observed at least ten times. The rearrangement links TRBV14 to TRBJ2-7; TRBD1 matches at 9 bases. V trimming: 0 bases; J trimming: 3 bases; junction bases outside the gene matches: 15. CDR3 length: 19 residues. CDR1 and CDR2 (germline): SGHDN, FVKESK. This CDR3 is CASSQEAGQGFDSHYEQYF. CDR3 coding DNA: TGTGCCAGCAGCCAAGAGGCGGGACAGGGTTTTGACTCTCACTACGAGCAGTACTTC.

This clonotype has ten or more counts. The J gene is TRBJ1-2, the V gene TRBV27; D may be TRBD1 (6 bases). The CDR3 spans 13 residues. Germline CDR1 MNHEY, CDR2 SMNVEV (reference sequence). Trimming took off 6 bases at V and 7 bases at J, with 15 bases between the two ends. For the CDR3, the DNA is TGTGCCAGCAGGTCGGTGGGGGCGCCTGGCTACACCTTC. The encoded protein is CASRSVGAPGYTF.

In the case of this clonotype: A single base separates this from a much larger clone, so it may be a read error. The CDR3 is CSGRGAGFYEQYF. Here the CDR3 DNA reads TGCAGTGGCCGGGGAGCGGGGTTCTACGAGCAGTACTTC. This chain uses TRBV20-1 with TRBJ2-7; 7 nucleotides match TRBD2. The CDR3 extends over 13 amino acids. Germline V CDR1 and CDR2: DFQATT, SNEGSKA (reference sequence). The V segment lost 7 bases and the J segment 3 bases; nucleotides outside the gene matches: 9.

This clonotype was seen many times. For the CDR3, the DNA is TGCGCCAGCAGCGGCGGGACCCTAAGTGAGCAGTTCTTC. Protein sequence: CASSGGTLSEQFF. The chain employs TRBV5-1 and TRBJ2-1, with a possible D match to TRBD2 (6 bases). CDR1 is SGHRS and CDR2 is YFSETQ in the germline V gene. This CDR3 has 13 residues. Trimming left V 4 bases short and J 9 bases short, with 14 bases between. The variable domain in full, completed from reference TRBV5-1 and TRBJ2-1, reads KAGVTQTPRYLIKTRGQQVTLSCSPISGHRSVSWYQQTPGQGLQFLFEYFSETQRNKGNFPGRFSGRQFSNSRSEMNVSTLELGDSALYLCASSGGTLSEQFFGPGTRLTVL.